The 11 T cell receptor beta chains listed next were all sequenced from one sample in a study of OX40 agonist ivuxolimab in advanced cancers. Data came from immunoSEQ multiplex PCR; TCRdb stores just in-frame clones and leaves some out. The sample comprises tens of thousands of clones, 76% of which are singletons, and 8.5% to 10% rests with the top ten. Sequenced here: CD4+ or CD8+ T cells sorted from blood, sampled in a trial of the OX40 agonist ivuxolimab. The receptors originated from an adult with an advanced solid tumor such as melanoma, head and neck, liver or kidney cancer.

V is TRBV11-3 and J is TRBJ1-1, with unresolved D. The CDR3 is 13 amino acids. Trimming removed 2 bases from V and 5 bases from J, with 9 bases in between. Per germline, CDR1 SGHNT and CDR2 YENEEA. The CDR3 here is CASSLNSVTEAFF. In DNA form, the CDR3 reads TGTGCCAGCAGCTTAAACTCGGTAACTGAAGCTTTCTTT.

J is TRBJ2-7 and V is TRBV29-1; D possibly matches TRBD1 or TRBD2 (5 bases each). The CDR3 is 12 residues long. Germline CDR1 and CDR2: SQVTM and ANQGSEA. V dropped 7 bases and J dropped 4 bases, with 14 bases sitting between them. In DNA, the CDR3 is TGCAGCGCGAGGGGCTCGGGGTACGAGCAGTACTTC. Residues: CSARGSGYEQYF.

This clone was detected once. The V gene is TRBV5-5, the J gene TRBJ2-4; TRBD2 aligns across 8 bases. This CDR3 comprises 16 residues. Germline V lookup: CDR1 SGHKS, CDR2 YYEKEE (reference sequence). The ends lost 2 bases at V and 7 bases at J; junction bases unmatched: 11. The CDR3 region is CASSFGQGGGINIQYF. CDR3 in DNA: TGTGCCAGCAGCTTTGGCCAGGGCGGGGGGATTAACATTCAGTACTTC. The whole variable domain, filled in from reference TRBV5-5 and TRBJ2-4, reads DAGVTQSPTHLIKTRGQQVTLRCSPISGHKSVSWYQQVLGQGPQFIFQYYEKEERGRGNFPDRFSARQFPNYSSELNVNALLLGDSALYLCASSFGQGGGINIQYFGAGTRLSVL.

This rearrangement joins TRBV5-4 to TRBJ2-2; D is unresolved. The V gene lost 2 bases and the J gene lost 4 bases, with 9 bases spanning the gap. The CDR3 is 14 residues long. CDR1 is SGHNT, CDR2 YYREEE, per germline (reference sequence). CDR3 bases: TGTGCCAGCAGCTTAATCCTGGGCACCGGGGAGCTGTTTTTT. This encodes CASSLILGTGELFF.

The V gene is TRBV5-1, the J gene TRBJ1-1, with D possibly matching TRBD1 (6 bases). This CDR3 spans 14 amino acids. The ends were cut back, 4 bases at V and 3 bases at J, with 13 bases in the middle. The germline V gene encodes CDR1 SGHRS and CDR2 YFSETQ. The CDR3 coding sequence is TGCGCCAGCAGCCTCAGGGGTTGGGACACTGAAGCTTTCTTT. Its translation is CASSLRGWDTEAFF. The full variable domain, rest sourced from reference TRBV5-1 and TRBJ1-1, is KAGVTQTPRYLIKTRGQQVTLSCSPISGHRSVSWYQQTPGQGLQFLFEYFSETQRNKGNFPGRFSGRQFSNSRSEMNVSTLELGDSALYLCASSLRGWDTEAFFGQGTRLTVV.

The chain is built from TRBV5-1 and TRBJ1-1; 9 bases map to TRBD1. Germline values: CDR1 SGHRS, CDR2 YFSETQ. The J segment lost 7 bases and the V segment lost 2 bases, leaving 3 bases of the junction unmatched. The CDR3 covers 13 residues. In DNA, the CDR3 is TGCGCCAGCAGCTTAGGGACAGGGATTGAAGCTTTCTTT. Protein sequence: CASSLGTGIEAFF.

The V gene is TRBV7-2, the J gene TRBJ1-6, with D perhaps matching TRBD1 (6 bases). This CDR3 contains 13 residues. The ends were cut back, 4 bases at V and 11 bases at J, with 12 bases in the middle. Germline values: CDR1 SGHTA, CDR2 FQGNSA. CDR3: CASSSGGGAPLHF. CDR3 DNA: TGTGCCAGCAGCTCCGGAGGGGGGGCACCCCTCCACTTT. Filled out from reference TRBV7-2 and TRBJ1-6, the complete variable domain reads GAGVSQSPSNKVTEKGKDVELRCDPISGHTALYWYRQSLGQGLEFLIYFQGNSAPDKSGLPSDRFSAERTGGSVSTLTIQRTQQEDSAVYLCASSSGGGAPLHFGNGTRLTVT.

This clone counts as medium-sized. This rearrangement joins TRBV30 to TRBJ1-4; TRBD1 is a possible D gene (5 bases). V gave up 4 bases and J gave up 7 bases, with 13 bases separating them. The V gene's germline CDR1 is GTSNPN and CDR2 SVGIG (reference sequence). The CDR3 loop spans 13 amino acids. The CDR3 region is CAWNRGEGEKLFF. For the CDR3, the DNA is TGTGCCTGGAACCGAGGGGAAGGTGAAAAACTGTTTTTT.

The V and J genes are TRBV6-6 and TRBJ2-7; perhaps TRBD1 as D (6 bases). CDR1 and CDR2 from the germline V gene are MNHNY and SVGAGI (reference sequence). The germline V and J ends were trimmed by 0 bases and 3 bases, with 12 bases remaining between them. The CDR3 extends over 15 amino acids. The CDR3 DNA follows: TGTGCCAGCAGTTACTCCGGAAAGGGGGTCTACGAGCAGTACTTC. This codes for CASSYSGKGVYEQYF.

This chain connects TRBV5-5 to TRBJ1-2, with D unclear. Looked up from germline, CDR1 is SGHKS and CDR2 is YYEKEE (reference sequence). Trimming pared 0 bases from V and 7 bases from J, leaving 13 bases between. The CDR3 sequence is 14 residues long. CDR3 nucleotides: TGTGCCAGCAGCTTGGGCCTGGGGTCGGGTGGCTACACCTTC. Amino acids: CASSLGLGSGGYTF.

The V and J genes are TRBV6-6 and TRBJ2-7; 8 positions match TRBD2. Germline V gene data show CDR1 as MNHNY and CDR2 as SVGAGI (reference sequence). The V and J ends lost 2 bases and 2 bases, in that order; junction bases with no gene match: 2. The CDR3 covers 14 residues. Written as DNA, the CDR3 is TGTGCCAGCAGTTACGCGGGGGGCCCCTACGAGCAGTACTTC. This encodes CASSYAGGPYEQYF.